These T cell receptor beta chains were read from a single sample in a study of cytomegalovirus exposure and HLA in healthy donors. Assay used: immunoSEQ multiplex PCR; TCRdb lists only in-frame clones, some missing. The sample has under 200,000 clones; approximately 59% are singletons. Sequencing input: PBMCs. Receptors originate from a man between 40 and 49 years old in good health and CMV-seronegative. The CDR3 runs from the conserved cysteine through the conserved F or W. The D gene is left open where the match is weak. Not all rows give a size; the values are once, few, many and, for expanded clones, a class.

cdr3_nt: TGTGCCAGCAGTTTATCGTCCACCAGGGGGAGGGAGCAGTACTTC
cdr3_aa: CASSLSSTRGREQYF
clone_size: NA
d_call: NA
j_call: TRBJ2-7
v_call: TRBV27

cdr3_nt: TGTGCCAGCAGTTTCGCCGGAGGGGAATATTCACCCCTCCACTTT
cdr3_aa: CASSFAGGEYSPLHF
clone_size: few
d_call: NA
j_call: TRBJ1-6
v_call: TRBV27

cdr3_nt: TGTGCCAGCAGCGCGGACAGGGGGCAGGGTGGCTACACCTTC
cdr3_aa: CASSADRGQGGYTF
clone_size: once
d_call: TRBD1
j_call: TRBJ1-2
v_call: TRBV5-5

cdr3_nt: TGTGCCAGCAGCGTAGCTATGATGGCTAGTCGAGAGACCCAGTACTTC
cdr3_aa: CASSVAMMASRETQYF
clone_size: few
d_call: NA
j_call: TRBJ2-5
v_call: TRBV9

cdr3_nt: TGTGCCAGCAGGGCCCGCTCTGGGGCCAACGTCCTGACTTTC
cdr3_aa: CASRARSGANVLTF
clone_size: few
d_call: NA
j_call: TRBJ2-6
v_call: TRBV6-5

cdr3_nt: TGCGCCAGCAGCCAAGTGAGTTACTATAGCAATCAGCCCCAGCATTTT
cdr3_aa: CASSQVSYYSNQPQHF
clone_size: few
d_call: NA
j_call: TRBJ1-5
v_call: TRBV4-1

cdr3_nt: TGTGCCAGCAGCTGGACAGGGCTGGATTCACCCCTCCACTTT
cdr3_aa: CASSWTGLDSPLHF
clone_size: NA
d_call: TRBD1
j_call: TRBJ1-6
v_call: TRBV11-1

cdr3_nt: TGCGCCAGCAGCTTGGCTTACGGTACTGAAGCTTTCTTT
cdr3_aa: CASSLAYGTEAFF
clone_size: few
d_call: NA
j_call: TRBJ1-1
v_call: TRBV5-1

cdr3_nt: TGTGCCAGCTCACCCCGTTCGGGCGGGTACACTGAAGCTTTCTTT
cdr3_aa: CASSPRSGGYTEAFF
clone_size: NA
d_call: NA
j_call: TRBJ1-1
v_call: TRBV18

cdr3_nt: TGTGCCAGCAGCTTGGAGGCGGTGAACACTGAAGCTTTCTTT
cdr3_aa: CASSLEAVNTEAFF
clone_size: few
d_call: NA
j_call: TRBJ1-1
v_call: TRBV5-5

cdr3_nt: TGTGCCAGCCGATTAGCGGGAGGTCCGGGGAATGAGCAGTTCTTC
cdr3_aa: CASRLAGGPGNEQFF
clone_size: NA
d_call: TRBD2
j_call: TRBJ2-1
v_call: TRBV7-3

cdr3_nt: TGTGCCAGCAGCTTTCGGGGGATAATCTACGAGCAGTACTTC
cdr3_aa: CASSFRGIIYEQYF
clone_size: NA
d_call: NA
j_call: TRBJ2-7
v_call: TRBV11-2

cdr3_nt: TGCAGCGCAACCCAAGGCGGAGAAGTTGAAGCTTTCTTT
cdr3_aa: CSATQGGEVEAFF
clone_size: NA
d_call: NA
j_call: TRBJ1-1
v_call: TRBV29-1

cdr3_nt: TGTGCCAGCAGCTTAGGACTAGCGGGAGCCACCGGGGAGCTGTTTTTT
cdr3_aa: CASSLGLAGATGELFF
clone_size: NA
d_call: TRBD2
j_call: TRBJ2-2
v_call: TRBV7-3

cdr3_nt: TGCGCCAGCAGCGGGGGGGCAAAGCAGCAAGAGACCCAGTACTTC
cdr3_aa: CASSGGAKQQETQYF
clone_size: few
d_call: NA
j_call: TRBJ2-5
v_call: TRBV5-1

cdr3_nt: TGTGCCAGCAGTTTGTACGCGGGGGACAGGGTTAATTCACCCCTCCACTTT
cdr3_aa: CASSLYAGDRVNSPLHF
clone_size: NA
d_call: TRBD1
j_call: TRBJ1-6
v_call: TRBV27

cdr3_nt: TGTGCCAGTAGTACAGGGAGGAATTTCGGAAACACCATATATTTT
cdr3_aa: CASSTGRNFGNTIYF
clone_size: NA
d_call: NA
j_call: TRBJ1-3
v_call: TRBV19

cdr3_nt: TGTGCCAGCAGCCCTTATGCTAGCGTTTACAATGAGCAGTTCTTC
cdr3_aa: CASSPYASVYNEQFF
clone_size: NA
d_call: NA
j_call: TRBJ2-1
v_call: TRBV5-4

cdr3_nt: TGCAGCGCCCCGGGACAGGGGCCAGATACGCAGTATTTT
cdr3_aa: CSAPGQGPDTQYF
clone_size: few
d_call: TRBD1
j_call: TRBJ2-3
v_call: TRBV29-1

cdr3_nt: TGCGCCAGCAGCTTCCGACCTCGACAGGGGCGAGGTGAGACCCAGTACTTC
cdr3_aa: CASSFRPRQGRGETQYF
clone_size: NA
d_call: TRBD1
j_call: TRBJ2-5
v_call: TRBV5-1

cdr3_nt: TGTGCCAGCAGCTTAGACCTAGCGGGCGGGGGGTCCAATGAGCAGTTCTTC
cdr3_aa: CASSLDLAGGGSNEQFF
clone_size: few
d_call: TRBD2
j_call: TRBJ2-1
v_call: TRBV13

cdr3_nt: TGTGCCAGCAACGCAGTCGTTGGTCCAGTCCACAATGAGCAGTTCTTC
cdr3_aa: CASNAVVGPVHNEQFF
clone_size: NA
d_call: NA
j_call: TRBJ2-1
v_call: TRBV28

cdr3_nt: TGTGCCAGCAGCCCTTTGGGGGGGGCGCAGGGGTATGGCTACACCTTC
cdr3_aa: CASSPLGGAQGYGYTF
clone_size: few
d_call: NA
j_call: TRBJ1-2
v_call: TRBV5-5

cdr3_nt: TGTGCCAGCGGCACGACTAGCGGGAGTTCCCCTAAGCAGTTCTTC
cdr3_aa: CASGTTSGSSPKQFF
clone_size: NA
d_call: TRBD2
j_call: TRBJ2-1
v_call: TRBV6-5